This T cell receptor beta chain was retrieved from a study of immune heterogeneity within non-small cell lung tumors. Findings of the study overall: Local T-cell clonality tracked local tumor mutational burden, showing a moderate yet significant relationship (R roughly 0.31).

The starting template was genomic DNA from bulk tumor, about 600 ng per sample. Several biopsies were collected from each primary tumor during surgery. They were spaced as far apart as possible within the tumor mass. Curative surgery was performed on patients who had untreated, newly diagnosed non-small cell lung cancer. Trimming removed 4 bases from V and 2 bases from J, with 16 bases in between. The CDR3 runs to 15 residues. Germline loops: CDR1 SGHRS, CDR2 YFSETQ. The TCR beta CDR3 region underwent multiplex PCR amplification with 32 V and 13 J primers. MiXCR, run by TCRdb on the multiplex PCR reads, gives a single entry per CDR3 protein. Among some 19,000 distinct CDR3 sequences, around 27% were seen once, and the ten largest hold around 4.3%. By proportion, this clonotype is medium-sized. Its antigen is undetermined.

The V gene is TRBV5-1, the J gene TRBJ2-7; D is unresolved. Sequencing used lung tumor tissue. This TCR was sampled from a man aged 35 to 55 with non-small cell lung cancer. CDR3 in amino acids: CASSEVQASTYEQYF. CDR3 bases: TGCGCCAGCAGCGAAGTTCAGGCTTCAACCTACGAGCAGTACTTC.